The 23 T cell receptor beta chains presented below share a single source sample, sequenced in a study of cytomegalovirus exposure and HLA in healthy donors. PCR amplification relied on 60 Vbeta primers (plus 13 Jbeta primers). Here immunoSEQ multiplex PCR was the method, and the copy in TCRdb shows in-frame clones only, minus some. Here the sample spans around 150,000 clones, 70% to 90% being singletons. Sequenced sample: PBMCs. The receptors shown here come from a woman aged 25 to 45 in good health and CMV-seropositive.

The chain's CDR3 is CSAEGRGEQFF. CDR3 in DNA: TGCAGTGCAGAAGGGCGGGGAGAGCAGTTCTTC. The chain combines TRBV20-1 with TRBJ2-1, with D maybe TRBD2 (6 bases). Trimming shortened V by 6 bases and J by 10 bases, and 13 bases separated the two germline ends. Germline CDR1 reads DFQATT; CDR2 reads SNEGSKA (reference sequence). This CDR3 contains 11 residues.

The V call is TRBV9, the J call TRBJ2-7; D not certain. The V end was cut by 4 bases, the J end by 0 bases, with 11 bases between. This CDR3 comprises 14 residues. Germline V CDR1 and CDR2: SGDLS, YYNGEE. CDR3 coding DNA: TGTGCCAGCAGCTTAAGCGCGAGCTCCTACGAGCAGTACTTC. Its protein is CASSLSASSYEQYF.

The chain employs TRBV19 and TRBJ2-2; 10 bases agree with TRBD1. J was trimmed by 6 bases and V by 3 bases; bases with no gene match: 7. Germline CDR1 and CDR2: LNHDA and SQIVND (reference sequence). The CDR3 covers 16 residues. The DNA of the CDR3 is TGTGCCAGTAGTATTAGACAGGGGGCGAAGGCCGGGGAGCTGTTTTTT. Its protein is CASSIRQGAKAGELFF.

The rearrangement uses TRBV2 and TRBJ2-7; 10 positions agree with TRBD2. CDR1 and CDR2 from the germline V gene are SNHLY and FYNNEI. Germline trimming cut 7 bases from V and 3 bases from J; bases unmatched to any gene: 9. The CDR3 consists of 15 residues. The CDR3 DNA sequence: TGTGCCAGCACTATGAATAGCGGGGGGTACTACGAGCAGTACTTC. Translation gives CASTMNSGGYYEQYF.

This chain uses TRBV11-2 with TRBJ2-2; D unclear. Germline-derived CDR1 and CDR2 are SGHAT and FQNNGV. V lost 1 base and J 3 bases, leaving 12 bases between the germline ends. The CDR3 is 16 residues long. The CDR3 nucleotides are TGTGCCAGCAGCTTAGTCCCCCGAGGAGACACCGGGGAGCTGTTTTTT. Protein: CASSLVPRGDTGELFF.

This clone was seen a single time. One junction end disagrees with the germline gene, perhaps due to a read error. This chain connects TRBV4-2 to TRBJ2-5; 11 bases align to TRBD2. There are 19 residues in the CDR3. Germline V gene lookup returns CDR1 LGHNA and CDR2 YNFKEQ. The CDR3 is CASSQGSEGTSGYQGTQYF. The CDR3 region has the DNA TGTGCCAGCAGCCAAGGAAGTGAAGGGACTAGCGGATATCAAGGGACCCAGTACTTC.

The chain is built from TRBV18 and TRBJ2-1; 8 nucleotides line up with TRBD2. Germline V gives CDR1 KGHSH, CDR2 LQKENI. The V and J ends lost 2 bases and 4 bases, in that order; junction bases with no gene match: 10. The CDR3 sequence is 17 residues long. The CDR3 nucleotides read TGTGCCAGCTCACCATTTGTTGCGGGGGGAAATTACAATGAGCAGTTCTTC. It specifies CASSPFVAGGNYNEQFF.

The genes are TRBV4-2 and TRBJ2-5; 10 positions match TRBD2. This CDR3 is built from 15 residues. Trimming cost V 2 bases and J 3 bases; bases outside gene matches: 3. Germline CDR1 LGHNA, CDR2 YNFKEQ. Here the CDR3 reads CASSQLAGDEETQYF. For the CDR3, the DNA is TGTGCCAGCAGCCAACTAGCGGGGGACGAAGAGACCCAGTACTTC.

The chain uses TRBV4-3 and TRBJ1-2; the D is unclear. In germline, CDR1 is LGHNA, CDR2 YSLEER. The CDR3 totals 15 residues. Trimming shortened V by 4 bases and J by 1 base, and 13 bases separated the two germline ends. In nucleotides, the CDR3 is TGCGCCAGCAGCCCCCCTGGCCGCCATAACTATGGCTACACCTTC. It is translated as CASSPPGRHNYGYTF.

This chain joins TRBV4-1 and TRBJ1-4; TRBD1 might be the D (5 bases). V lost 3 bases, J lost 8 bases, and 22 bases lay in between. This CDR3 spans 17 amino acids. Germline V gene lookup returns CDR1 MGHRA and CDR2 YSYEKL. CDR3 coding DNA: TGCGCCAGCAGCCACTTGAAATCAGGGAAAGTCGCCGAAAAACTGTTTTTT. Translation: CASSHLKSGKVAEKLFF.

V gene TRBV5-4 combines with J gene TRBJ1-3; no reliable D call. The CDR3 has 13 residues. Trimming removed 1 base at V and 4 bases at J, with 6 bases between. Germline V gene data show CDR1 as SGHNT and CDR2 as YYREEE (reference sequence). CDR3 nucleotides: TGTGCCAGCAGCTTGTTGTCGGGAAACACCATATATTTT. It codes for CASSLLSGNTIYF.

The V gene is TRBV5-1, the J gene TRBJ1-1; 8 bases fit TRBD1. The CDR3 has 13 residues. V gave up 4 bases and J gave up 5 bases; unmatched junction bases: 4. Germline values: CDR1 SGHRS, CDR2 YFSETQ. The chain's CDR3 is CASSIDRGTEAFF. The CDR3 DNA is TGCGCCAGCAGCATCGACAGGGGAACTGAAGCTTTCTTT.

CDR3 DNA sequence: TGCGCCAGCAGCTTGAGGGGCAGCACAGGGGAGGTAAGAGGTGCGTACAATGAGCAGTTCTTC. It is translated as CASSLRGSTGEVRGAYNEQFF. J is TRBJ2-1 and V is TRBV5-1, with a weak D call TRBD1 (7 bases). Trimming left V 1 base short and J 4 bases short, with 30 bases between. Germline-derived CDR1 and CDR2 are SGHRS and YFSETQ. The CDR3 spans 21 residues.

The chain combines TRBV5-6 with TRBJ1-1, with no clear D. The V gene's germline CDR1 is SGHDT and CDR2 YYEEEE. The CDR3 loop spans 12 amino acids. V lost 4 bases and J 2 bases, leaving 6 bases between the germline ends. The CDR3 reads CASSNLNTEAFF. DNA for the CDR3: TGTGCCAGCAGCAATTTAAACACTGAAGCTTTCTTT.

The chain recombines TRBV27 with TRBJ2-5, with D perhaps TRBD2 (5 bases). The V end was cut by 2 bases, the J end by 4 bases, with 11 bases between. The CDR3 is 14 residues long. CDR1 is MNHEY and CDR2 is SMNVEV in the germline V gene (reference sequence). CDR3 in amino acids: CASSLRPGGETQYF. For the CDR3, the DNA is TGTGCCAGCAGTTTACGGCCAGGAGGAGAGACCCAGTACTTC.

The chain is built from TRBV7-9 and TRBJ2-7; no firm D call. CDR3 length: 13 residues. Trimming took off 5 bases at V and 3 bases at J, with 11 bases between the two ends. Germline values: CDR1 SEHNR, CDR2 FQNEAQ (reference sequence). The CDR3 nucleotides read TGTGCCAGCAGCCTAACTCTAAACTACGAGCAGTACTTC. Protein: CASSLTLNYEQYF. The entire variable domain, with the rest obtained from reference TRBV7-9 and TRBJ2-7, is as follows: DTGVSQNPRHKITKRGQNVTFRCDPISEHNRLYWYRQTLGQGPEFLTYFQNEAQLEKSRLLSDRFSAERPKGSFSTLEIQRTEQGDSAMYLCASSLTLNYEQYFGPGTRLTVT.

The V gene is TRBV5-8, the J gene TRBJ2-1, with D perhaps TRBD2 (6 bases). Trimming took 5 bases from V and 10 from J, leaving 25 bases between them. Per germline, CDR1 SGHTS and CDR2 YDEGEE. CDR3 length equals 16 residues. CDR3 in amino acids: CASSSGVRPDDIEQFF. The DNA of the CDR3 is TGTGCCAGCAGTTCGGGGGTACGGCCGGATGACATCGAGCAGTTCTTC.

The chain joins TRBV13 to TRBJ2-7, with TRBD2 identical over 14 bases. This CDR3 is 16 amino acids long. The V gene's germline CDR1 is PRHDT and CDR2 FYEKMQ (reference sequence). V dropped 5 bases and J dropped 3; count of bases not matched to a gene: 6. CDR3 in DNA: TGTGCCAGCAGCGCCTCCGGGACTAGCGGGAGCTACGAGCAGTACTTC. Protein: CASSASGTSGSYEQYF.

The rearrangement joins TRBV7-3 to TRBJ2-3, with a possible D match to TRBD2 (7 bases). The V gene's germline CDR1 is SGHTA and CDR2 FQGTGA. Trimming pared 4 bases from V and 7 bases from J, leaving 21 bases between. CDR3 length equals 16 residues. The CDR3 region has the DNA TGTGCCAGCAGCTCTCGTGGGGGGGACGACAGGAATACGCAGTATTTT. This sequence encodes CASSSRGGDDRNTQYF.

The chain recombines TRBV5-1 with TRBJ1-5; no definite D call. Trimming removed 1 base from V and 0 bases from J, with 14 bases in between. This CDR3 has 17 residues. CDR1 is SGHRS, CDR2 YFSETQ, per germline. The CDR3 loop is CASSLWGGRDSNQPQHF. DNA of the CDR3: TGCGCCAGCAGCTTGTGGGGAGGGAGGGATAGCAATCAGCCCCAGCATTTT.

V is TRBV6-5 and J is TRBJ1-1; the match to TRBD1 covers 7 bases. With V trimmed by 7 bases and J by 10 bases, 6 bases remained unmatched. CDR1 and CDR2 (germline): MNHEY, SVGAGI. CDR3 length equals 11 residues. The CDR3 bases are TGTGCCAGCACCGCCCGGGACAGAGCTTTCTTT. This gives the protein CASTARDRAFF.

This clone was observed a few times. The rearrangement joins TRBV7-3 to TRBJ2-3; 7 bases align to TRBD2. This CDR3 has 13 amino acids. Germline assignment: CDR1 SGHTA and CDR2 FQGTGA. V gave up 4 bases and J gave up 5 bases; unmatched junction bases: 3. The CDR3 coding sequence is TGTGCCAGCAGCTCCCGGACTAGAGATACGCAGTATTTT. Translation: CASSSRTRDTQYF.

The chain employs TRBV6-5 and TRBJ1-4; 8 nucleotides align to TRBD1. This CDR3 contains 14 residues. J gave up 6 bases and V 6 bases, and 6 bases lay outside the gene matches. Germline loops: CDR1 MNHEY, CDR2 SVGAGI. The CDR3 spells CASSYSGGYEKLFF. CDR3 nucleotides: TGTGCCAGCAGCTATTCAGGGGGCTATGAAAAACTGTTTTTT.